This section outlines one TCR beta chain sequence together with its context. The antigen is not known. These data come from a study of OX40 agonist ivuxolimab in advanced cancers. Study details: Males comprised 82.7% of the group, whose mean age was roughly 60 years (range about 23 to 80). Study-level points and caveats: At 0.1 to 3.0 mg/kg and by week 6, CD4+ and CD8+ T cells in the blood had expanded clonally.

The V and J ends lost 0 bases and 4 bases, in that order; junction bases with no gene match: 2. The CDR3 consists of 16 residues. Germline V CDR1 and CDR2: SGHRS, YFSETQ. Generated by immunoSEQ multiplex PCR, the TCRdb table keeps only in-frame clones and is missing some. The sample lists more than 75,000 clones, approximately 91% occurring once. At cycle 4 day 1, cycle 7 day 1, and baseline, blood was sampled. This receptor was obtained from an adult with an advanced solid tumor such as melanoma, head and neck, liver or kidney cancer. The V gene is TRBV5-1, the J gene TRBJ2-7; 15 bases line up with TRBD2. The input for sequencing was CD4+ or CD8+ T cells sorted from blood, taken in a trial of the OX40 agonist ivuxolimab. This CDR3 reads CASSLVGTSGGYEQYF. DNA for the CDR3: TGCGCCAGCAGCTTGGTTGGGACTAGCGGGGGGTACGAGCAGTACTTC.